What follows are 21 T cell receptor beta chains derived from one specimen sequenced in a study of blood T cell repertoires in COVID-19. Profiled with immunoSEQ multiplex PCR; TCRdb holds only in-frame clones, not every one. The data show about 120,000 clones, about four fifths seen once. Specimen: peripheral blood. All receptors come from a human donor in a cohort sampled during active COVID-19.

A remark on this clone: The germline gene is not matched at one end of the junction; a read error may be the cause. The CDR3 spells CASSLLASGGHRGAVF. As DNA, the CDR3 is TGTGCCAGCAGTTTATTGGCTAGCGGGGGACACCGGGGAGCTGTTTTT. The gene calls are TRBV27 and TRBJ2-2; 10 positions match TRBD2. Germline V gene sequence: CDR1 MNHEY, CDR2 SMNVEV (reference sequence). The CDR3 has 16 amino acids.

This rearrangement joins TRBV15 to TRBJ2-2; possible D gene TRBD1, 6 bases. The V gene's germline CDR1 is LNHNV and CDR2 YYDKDF (reference sequence). V gave up 1 base and J gave up 4 bases, with 10 bases separating them. CDR3 length: 15 amino acids. DNA of the CDR3: TGTGCCACCAGCAGAGGGGGACATCTCACCGGGGAGCTGTTTTTT. Amino acid sequence: CATSRGGHLTGELFF.

This clone was picked up one time. The chain joins TRBV27 to TRBJ2-3, with 14 bases identical to TRBD2. The CDR3 runs to 17 residues. CDR1 is MNHEY, CDR2 SMNVEV, per germline (reference sequence). Germline trimming cut 2 bases from V and 2 bases from J; bases unmatched to any gene: 3. This CDR3 reads CASSLPGLAGDTDTQYF. The CDR3, as DNA: TGTGCCAGCAGTTTACCGGGACTAGCGGGGGACACAGATACGCAGTATTTT.

The rearrangement links TRBV29-1 to TRBJ2-5; TRBD2 agrees at 10 bases. The CDR3 loop spans 15 amino acids. Germline CDR1 SQVTM, CDR2 ANQGSEA. The junction had 15 bases not matched to a gene; V was cut back by 7 bases and J by 7 bases. The CDR3 DNA sequence: TGCAGCGAAGAAGGCGGACTAGCGGACCCCGGGACCCAGTACTTC. This translates into CSEEGGLADPGTQYF.

The chain recombines TRBV7-8 with TRBJ1-5; a weak D match, TRBD1 (6 bases). This CDR3 contains 14 residues. The germline gives CDR1 SGHVS, CDR2 FQNEAQ. V was cut by 1 base and J by 5 bases, with 9 bases left in between. The CDR3 bases are TGTGCCAGCAGCTTAGGACAGGTTCATCAGCCCCAGCATTTT. Translation: CASSLGQVHQPQHF.

This clone has a single count. The CDR3, as DNA: TGCGCCAGCAGCTTTGAAACAGGGATTAACTATGGCTACACCTTC. It encodes CASSFETGINYGYTF. The chain links TRBV5-1 to TRBJ1-2; perhaps TRBD1 as D (6 bases). CDR1 is SGHRS, CDR2 YFSETQ, per germline. The CDR3 spans 15 residues. With 2 bases removed from V and 1 base from J, the gap between germline ends came to 12 bases.

This chain uses TRBV7-7 with TRBJ2-2; 8 bases are shared with TRBD1. The junction had 5 bases not matched to a gene; V was cut back by 2 bases and J by 3 bases. The germline V gene has CDR1 SSHAT and CDR2 FNYEAQ (reference sequence). The CDR3 consists of 16 residues. In nucleotides, the CDR3 is TGTGCCAGCAGCTTAACCGCAGGGGGCGACACCGGGGAGCTGTTTTTT. Amino acid sequence: CASSLTAGGDTGELFF.

V gene TRBV3-1 (or the pseudogene TRBV3-2) combines with J gene TRBJ2-3; 11 bases agree with TRBD2. Germline CDR1 is LGHDT and CDR2 is YNNKEL (reference sequence). CDR3 length equals 20 residues. Losses at the gene ends were 0 bases for V and 0 bases for J; bases not matched to a gene: 11. The CDR3 bases are TGTGCCAGCAGCCAAGATCTGCCGCTAGCGGGGGGCACTAGCACAGATACGCAGTATTTT. It yields the protein CASSQDLPLAGGTSTDTQYF.

This chain uses TRBV11-2 with TRBJ2-1, with D perhaps matching TRBD1 (6 bases). Germline V gene data show CDR1 as SGHAT and CDR2 as FQNNGV. CDR3 length: 17 amino acids. V dropped 4 bases and J dropped 0 bases, with 16 bases sitting between them. In nucleotides, the CDR3 is TGTGCCAGCAGCTGGTCAGGGGACCTTGGCTCCTACAATGAGCAGTTCTTC. It encodes CASSWSGDLGSYNEQFF.

This clone appeared a few times. The gene calls are TRBV4-3 and TRBJ1-2; D is perhaps TRBD1 (6 bases). CDR3 length: 12 amino acids. V lost 6 bases, J lost 8 bases, and 13 bases lay in between. The germline V gene encodes CDR1 LGHNA and CDR2 YSLEER. The CDR3 bases are TGCGCCAGCAGTCATACAGGGATCGGCTACACCTTC. It yields the protein CASSHTGIGYTF.

The V and J genes are TRBV4-3 and TRBJ2-1, with 15 bases fitting TRBD2. The CDR3 runs 13 residues. Trimming cost V 3 bases and J 12 bases; bases outside gene matches: 0. The germline CDR1 and CDR2 sequences are LGHNA and YSLEER. The CDR3 DNA reads TGCGCCAGCAGCCAGGGACTAGCGGGGGGGCAGTTCTTC. The encoded protein is CASSQGLAGGQFF.

The rearrangement joins TRBV7-2 to TRBJ2-3; 9 positions match TRBD1. J was trimmed by 9 bases and V by 1 base; bases with no gene match: 8. Germline CDR1 and CDR2: SGHTA and FQGNSA. The CDR3 totals 15 residues. The CDR3 protein is CASSLGGQGWETQYF. The DNA of the CDR3 is TGTGCCAGCAGCTTAGGCGGACAGGGGTGGGAGACGCAGTATTTT.

The chain uses TRBV3-1 (or the pseudogene TRBV3-2) and TRBJ2-5; 7 nucleotides line up with TRBD2. The germline V gene has CDR1 LGHDT and CDR2 YNNKEL (reference sequence). This CDR3 is 16 amino acids long. V lost 1 base, J lost 9 bases, and 14 bases stayed unmatched. CDR3 coding DNA: TGTGCCAGCAGCCAAGGGGAGGGGCTGCCCGGGGTGGCCCAGTACTTC. Translation: CASSQGEGLPGVAQYF.

Only one count was recorded for this clone. Within the sample, other DNA sequences also encode this same CDR3. The CDR3 DNA follows: TGTGCCAGCAGCCGCGGGAGCCAAGAGACCCAGTACTTC. Translated, it gives CASSRGSQETQYF. This sequence joins TRBV7-2 and TRBJ2-5; 7 nucleotides line up with TRBD2. The V and J ends lost 5 bases and 1 base, in that order; junction bases with no gene match: 1. This CDR3 has 13 amino acids. Germline-derived CDR1 and CDR2 are SGHTA and FQGNSA.

To note about this clone: The junction and the germline gene differ at one end; a read error may be behind it. The V call is TRBV7-2, the J call TRBJ1-2; D is unclear. The CDR3 is 14 residues long. Germline CDR1 is SGHTA and CDR2 is FQGNSA. CDR3 sequence (DNA): TGTGCCAGCAGCTTGGGAGGCCTCCCTTATGACTACACCTTC. This sequence encodes CASSLGGLPYDYTF.

V usage is TRBV3-1 (or the pseudogene TRBV3-2) and J usage is TRBJ1-3; a weak D match, TRBD1 (5 bases). Germline-derived CDR1 and CDR2 are LGHDT and YNNKEL (reference sequence). Trimming cost V 2 bases and J 3 bases, with 11 bases left between them. CDR3 length: 15 residues. The CDR3 region is CASSQPDSYGNTIYF. CDR3 nucleotide sequence: TGTGCCAGCAGCCAACCCGACAGCTATGGAAACACCATATATTTT.

This clone was seen a handful of times. This chain uses TRBV23-1 with TRBJ2-7; TRBD1 aligns across 9 bases. TRBV23-1 is reported as an ORF; its role is uncertain. The CDR3 is 16 amino acids. V was pared by 0 bases and J by 3 bases, with 6 bases of the junction left unmatched. The CDR3 DNA is TGCGCCAGCAGTCAATCCGGGACAGGGTCTAGCTACGAGCAGTACTTC. This sequence encodes CASSQSGTGSSYEQYF.

The chain combines TRBV6-5 with TRBJ2-1; D gene unclear. V lost 3 bases, J lost 3 bases, and 6 bases lay in between. The CDR3 consists of 13 residues. Germline loops: CDR1 MNHEY, CDR2 SVGAGI. CDR3: CASSYRVYNEQFF. The CDR3 DNA reads TGTGCCAGCAGTTATCGGGTCTACAATGAGCAGTTCTTC.

The genes are TRBV7-8 and TRBJ1-3, with 7 nucleotides matching TRBD1. CDR1 is SGHVS, CDR2 FQNEAQ, per germline. This CDR3 spans 17 amino acids. V was pared by 0 bases and J by 1 base, with 6 bases of the junction left unmatched. CDR3 sequence reads: CASSLARPGGSGNTIYF. CDR3 in DNA: TGTGCCAGCAGCTTAGCGCGTCCAGGGGGGTCTGGAAACACCATATATTTT.

The J gene is TRBJ1-6, the V gene TRBV19; no definite D call. Trimming stripped 6 bases from V and 10 bases from J, with 13 bases between. This CDR3 spans 13 amino acids. From germline, CDR1 is LNHDA and CDR2 SQIVND (reference sequence). CDR3 sequence reads: CASRHGGVSPLHF. In nucleotides, the CDR3 is TGTGCCAGTAGGCATGGCGGAGTATCACCCCTCCACTTT.

V gene TRBV18 combines with J gene TRBJ2-1; weak D call: TRBD2 (5 bases). Germline V gives CDR1 KGHSH, CDR2 LQKENI. V was pared by 3 bases and J by 0 bases, with 15 bases between. The CDR3 loop spans 17 amino acids. DNA for the CDR3: TGTGCCAGCTCACCCCCGGAGGTGGGGAGCTCCTACAATGAGCAGTTCTTC. Its protein is CASSPPEVGSSYNEQFF.